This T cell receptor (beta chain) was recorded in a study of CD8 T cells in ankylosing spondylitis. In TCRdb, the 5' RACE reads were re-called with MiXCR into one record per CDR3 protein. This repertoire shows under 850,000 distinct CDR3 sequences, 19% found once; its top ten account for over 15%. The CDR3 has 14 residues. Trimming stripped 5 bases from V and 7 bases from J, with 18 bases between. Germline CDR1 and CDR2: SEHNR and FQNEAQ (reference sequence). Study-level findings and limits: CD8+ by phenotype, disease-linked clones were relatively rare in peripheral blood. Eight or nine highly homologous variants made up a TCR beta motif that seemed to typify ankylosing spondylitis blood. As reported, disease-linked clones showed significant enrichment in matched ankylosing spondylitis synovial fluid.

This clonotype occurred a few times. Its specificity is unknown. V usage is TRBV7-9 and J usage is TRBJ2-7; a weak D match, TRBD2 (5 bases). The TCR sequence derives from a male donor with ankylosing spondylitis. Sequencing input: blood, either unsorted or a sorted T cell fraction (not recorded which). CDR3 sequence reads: CASSLSRNSDEQYF. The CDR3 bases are TGTGCCAGCAGCCTAAGCAGGAATAGCGATGAGCAGTACTTC.